This T cell receptor beta chain was observed in a study of cytomegalovirus exposure and HLA in healthy donors listed by TCRdb under 2017. A note on the overall study: According to an earlier analysis of around 600 of the donors, roughly 180 million T cells yielded 117 million unique TCR beta sequences and 276 Gb of sequence data. Of the roughly 410 genotyped donors, roughly 80% were placed in the genetic ancestry cluster associated with self-reported Caucasian donors. A later analysis re-analyzed previously published TCR beta repertoires from 500 to 700 donors and added high-resolution HLA genotyping to study TCR occurrence patterns. Donor age, sex, ethnicity and CMV serostatus were collected together with the repertoire data. An earlier analysis of 587 of the donors used high-throughput TCR beta sequencing to judge whether each TCR beta V gene segment behaved as functional or pseudogenic. Besides the first cohort of 666 subjects, a separate validation cohort made up of 120 different subjects was used. Roughly five DR-DQ haplotypes were handled as single units for association and clustering because linkage in the cohort was strong. An early release that covered some 640 HLA-typed donors contained around 300 gigabases of sequencing data and tens of millions of unique TCR sequences. Every repertoire in the discovery cohort had been generated on one and the same sequencing platform. The study aimed to test whether cataloging public T cell receptors could reveal signatures of past pathogen exposure. HLA typing included class I and class II loci at four-digit resolution. The study combined high-throughput TCR immunosequencing, statistical association of individual TCRs with disease status, and machine learning to predict cytomegalovirus infection status. Rather than drawing on any new phenotypic data, the later analysis identified candidate immune exposures from TCR beta sequences and the way those sequences occurred across donors. The T cell repertoires of 700 or so subjects were profiled by immunosequencing and related to cytomegalovirus serostatus. Among almost 400 genotyped donors of the cohort, an average of about 240,000 unique TCR beta nucleotide sequences were sequenced per donor, roughly 18% of them non-productive. In a later genetic analysis, genome-wide SNP genotypes for about 65% of the roughly 670 donors were used, and that subset was treated as a discovery cohort. The number of typed donors differed by locus: roughly 620-640 for A, B, C, DRB1 and DQB1; about 520 for DQA1; 600 to 610 for DPA1; and roughly 490 for DPB1. Results the study describes overall, beyond this receptor: According to a later analysis, parvovirus B19, influenza, CMV and Epstein-Barr virus appeared linked to several top co-occurrence clusters. Broadly in line with IMGT annotations, most TCR beta V segments showed up in productive rearrangements about 87% or about 30% of the time in an earlier analysis of 450 to 600 of the donors. A later analysis associated around 16,000 TCR beta sequences with specific HLA alleles at a false discovery rate of 0.05. According to a later analysis, TCR association rates differed among HLA loci, with DRB1 alleles showing the most associated TCRs and HLA-C alleles showing the fewest. The classifier was reported to diagnose cytomegalovirus status with high specificity and sensitivity in both the original and validation cohorts. A further reported finding was that TCR beta sequences accurately predicted the HLA-A and HLA-B alleles for most subjects in the first cohort. A later analysis found that most CMV-associated TCR beta chains appeared HLA-restricted, with HLA associations seemingly driven largely by CMV exposure. Strong co-occurrence of HLA alleles, especially DR and DQ, made assigning TCR associations to individual alleles difficult. The authors suggested that the approach could potentially be extended to other disease states and immunological phenotypes. Across donors, most TCR sequences were observed very rarely, whereas some public TCRs were present in many individuals. A few of the identified cytomegalovirus-associated TCR beta chains were confirmed in vitro to be specific for cytomegalovirus antigens. A later analysis found that HLA-associated TCR beta chains were more clonally expanded and had lower generation probabilities than equally common non-associated chains. Sequencing depth was assumed to be roughly uniform across donors in the presence/absence analyses, though that assumption may not hold. According to a later genetic analysis, donors in an Asian-associated ancestry cluster had fewer N-insertions in productive TCRs than the approximately 650-donor mean. Correlated functional status among segregating V segments might be attributable to linkage disequilibrium, but an unknown experimental factor could not be ruled out. Because the 87-base-pair reads could not distinguish some IMGT-functional V segments, including TRBV6-2 and TRBV6-3, those segments were excluded. Because counts were too low, seventeen rarely observed V segments, including chromosome 9 orphons, were left out of the earlier analysis of 587 of the donors. Only TCR beta chains were sequenced in this cohort, and the absence of alpha or paired-chain data limited detectable features. CMV serostatus was the only immune exposure information available for the cohort. A later genetic analysis associated a missense DCLRE1C variant with V-gene and J-gene trimming of TCR beta chains, and an independent cohort replicated the association. The study listed 164 TCR beta chains as associated with cytomegalovirus. A cluster of highly shared sequence variants was judged likely to be a technical artifact of the sequencing pipeline. HLA typing was unavailable for some donors at each locus, so association tests used only the typed subset.

The V and J ends are trimmed by 3 bases and 4 bases, leaving 16 bases between them. As encoded in the germline V gene, CDR1 is SGHVS while CDR2 is FNYEAQ. The CDR3 runs 15 amino acids, cysteine and phenylalanine included. CDR3 DNA is the only sequence kept; it has 45 bases, read in frame from the first base. The cohort consisted of 666 healthy bone marrow donors. At the time of sampling, every cohort member was nominally healthy, though immune exposures that went unrecorded were likely present. The donor tested CMV seronegative, placing the donor among the 350 or so seronegative members of the cohort. A peripheral blood sample was provided by each donor, and peripheral blood mononuclear cells were used for TCR beta sequencing. Genomic DNA extraction from the blood cell samples was performed with the Qiagen DNeasy Blood Extraction Kit. A note on this clone: What this receptor recognizes is not known. Base quality data are lacking; no much larger clone is found one base away.

The library came from the immunoSEQ multiplex PCR assay. The multiplex PCR relied on a mix of 60 forward primers for TCR Vbeta segments and 13 reverse primers for TCR Jbeta segments. Amplification of the CDR3 region of rearranged TCR beta genes was performed with a multiplex PCR assay on genomic DNA. The amplified TCR beta libraries were sequenced on the Illumina HiSeq System as 87-base-pair reads. Per the original workflow: A later analysis counted about 80 million unique TCR beta chains across the approximately 700 repertoires, and approximately 11 million of these chains were shared by at least two donors. To remove PCR and sequencing errors, raw reads were error-corrected and collapsed into unique sequences using a nearest-neighbor algorithm that merged closely related sequences. V, D and J gene segments were assigned by aligning CDR3 sequences to IMGT reference sequences. For a sequence to be retained, a match of at least six nucleotides was required to both a V gene segment and a J gene segment. Rearrangements were classified as productive when the CDR3 lacked stop codons and remained in frame with V and J, and all other rearrangements were classified as non-productive. CDR3 was defined according to IMGT convention as the region running from the second conserved V-encoded cysteine to the conserved J-encoded phenylalanine. In an earlier analysis of approximately 590 of the donors, sequences lacking an unambiguous match to a single V gene segment were excluded. An earlier analysis of 587 of the donors classified V segments as functional when productive rearrangements were above 56.7% and as segregating when the standard deviation between donors was above 5%. A statistical classification framework was developed to diagnose cytomegalovirus status using the catalog of TCR beta chain sequences. A later analysis assigned V and J genes by comparing TCR nucleotide sequences with IMGT/GENE-DB human TR gene sequences. A later analysis assigned CDR3 sequences and most-parsimonious VDJ recombination scenarios with the TCRdist pipeline. In a later analysis, every TCR beta chain was defined by the combination of its CDR3 amino acid sequence and its V-gene family, and reads without a unique V-gene family were dropped. A later analysis removed 500 to 650 highly shared, low-generation-probability nucleotide sequences to deal with suspected cross-contamination and a sequencing artifact. For each public chain, a later analysis derived a clonal expansion index from normalized ranks of inferred template counts within each repertoire. A later analysis computed generation probabilities with a VDJ recombination model fitted to out-of-frame rearrangements, and checked the results against IGoR. A later analysis scored TCR-TCR, TCR-HLA and TCR-CMV co-occurrence with hypergeometric tests, applying a repertoire-size bias correction to TCR pairs. In a later analysis, false discovery rates were estimated by permuting HLA or CMV assignments 20 times. In a later analysis, co-occurring TCRs were grouped using DBSCAN, and TCRdist sequence similarity was added for clustering within HLA-allele-positive subsets. Repertoires with fewer than 30,000 or more than 120,000 public chains were left out of co-occurrence clustering, as were a handful of repertoires with anomalous nucleotide sharing. The source is immuneACCESS, and TCRdb retained only in-frame sequences with V and J called. Part of the clones is not carried over; for the studies checked, unresolved V genes explain less than half of this, and the remainder is unexplained. V, J and clone size derive from that table, while D and trimming were established from the DNA sequence. The sample contains approximately 110,000 clones, approximately 80% of them found a single time. Clones ranked in the top ten supply 0.2% to 0.25% of the sample.

The sample was PBMCs. Recombination connected TRBV7-6 to TRBJ2-7; TRBD1 is a weak D gene call, 5 bases matching. This TCR was recovered from a middle-aged man in good health and CMV-seronegative. The bases are TGTGCCAGCAGCTTTGGCCTAGGGGCTTTGTACGAGCAGTACTTC. This yields the protein CASSFGLGALYEQYF.